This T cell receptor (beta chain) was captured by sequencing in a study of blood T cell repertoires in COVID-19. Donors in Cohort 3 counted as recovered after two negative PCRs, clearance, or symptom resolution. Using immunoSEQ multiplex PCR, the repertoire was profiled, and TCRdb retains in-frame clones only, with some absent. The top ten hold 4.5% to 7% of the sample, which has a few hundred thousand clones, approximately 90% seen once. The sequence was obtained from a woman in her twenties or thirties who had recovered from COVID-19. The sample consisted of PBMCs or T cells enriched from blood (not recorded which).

The CDR3, as DNA: TGTGCCAGCAGCGCAGGCTATGGCTACACCTTC. Translated, it gives CASSAGYGYTF. V gene TRBV7-9 combines with J gene TRBJ1-2; D is unresolved. V lost 5 bases and J 4 bases, leaving 5 bases between the germline ends. Germline CDR1 and CDR2: SEHNR and FQNEAQ (reference sequence). The CDR3 has 11 residues. Supplemented by reference TRBV7-9 and TRBJ1-2, the full variable domain reads DTGVSQNPRHKITKRGQNVTFRCDPISEHNRLYWYRQTLGQGPEFLTYFQNEAQLEKSRLLSDRFSAERPKGSFSTLEIQRTEQGDSAMYLCASSAGYGYTFGSGTRLTVV.